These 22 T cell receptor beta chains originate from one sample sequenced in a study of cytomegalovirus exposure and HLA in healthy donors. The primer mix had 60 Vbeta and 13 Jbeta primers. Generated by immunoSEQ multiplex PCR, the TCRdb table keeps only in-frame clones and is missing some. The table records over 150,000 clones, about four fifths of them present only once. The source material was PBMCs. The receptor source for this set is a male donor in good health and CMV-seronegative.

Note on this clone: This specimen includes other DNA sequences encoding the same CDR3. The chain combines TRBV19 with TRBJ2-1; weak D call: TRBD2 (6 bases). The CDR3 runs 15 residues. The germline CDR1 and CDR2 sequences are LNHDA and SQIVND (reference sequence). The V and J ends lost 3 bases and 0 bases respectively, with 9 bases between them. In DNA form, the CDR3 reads TGTGCCAGTAGTATCTCCGGGAGCTCCTACAATGAGCAGTTCTTC. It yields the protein CASSISGSSYNEQFF.

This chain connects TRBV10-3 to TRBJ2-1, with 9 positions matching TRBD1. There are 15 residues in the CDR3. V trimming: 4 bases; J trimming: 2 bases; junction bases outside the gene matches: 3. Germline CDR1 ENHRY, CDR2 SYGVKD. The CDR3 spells CAISVGQGTYNEQFF. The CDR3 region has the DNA TGTGCCATCAGTGTTGGACAGGGGACCTACAATGAGCAGTTCTTC.

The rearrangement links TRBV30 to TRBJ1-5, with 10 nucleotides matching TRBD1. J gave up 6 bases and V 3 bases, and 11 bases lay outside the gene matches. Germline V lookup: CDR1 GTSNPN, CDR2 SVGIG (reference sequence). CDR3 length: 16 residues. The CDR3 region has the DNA TGTGCCTGGAGCCGCGGGACAGGGGCCCCTATTCAGCCCCAGCATTTT. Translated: CAWSRGTGAPIQPQHF.

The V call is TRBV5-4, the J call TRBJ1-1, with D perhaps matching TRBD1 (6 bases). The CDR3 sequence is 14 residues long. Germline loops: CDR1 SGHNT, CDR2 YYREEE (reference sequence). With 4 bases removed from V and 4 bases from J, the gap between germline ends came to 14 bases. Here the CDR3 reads CASSMGGLGTEAFF. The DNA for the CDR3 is TGTGCCAGCAGCATGGGGGGGCTTGGCACTGAAGCTTTCTTT.

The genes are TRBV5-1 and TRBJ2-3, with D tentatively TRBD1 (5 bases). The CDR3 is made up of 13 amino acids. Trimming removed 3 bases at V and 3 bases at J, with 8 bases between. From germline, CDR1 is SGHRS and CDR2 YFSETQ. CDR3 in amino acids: CASSSRQTDTQYF. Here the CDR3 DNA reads TGCGCCAGCAGCTCACGACAGACAGATACGCAGTATTTT.

The CDR3 DNA reads TGTGCCAGCAGCTTAGTGGGCCCCTATGGCTACACCTTC. This gives the protein CASSLVGPYGYTF. The chain links TRBV7-9 to TRBJ1-2; no definite D call. CDR1 and CDR2 from the germline V gene are SEHNR and FQNEAQ (reference sequence). There are 13 residues in the CDR3. Trimming stripped 1 base from V and 4 bases from J, with 7 bases between.

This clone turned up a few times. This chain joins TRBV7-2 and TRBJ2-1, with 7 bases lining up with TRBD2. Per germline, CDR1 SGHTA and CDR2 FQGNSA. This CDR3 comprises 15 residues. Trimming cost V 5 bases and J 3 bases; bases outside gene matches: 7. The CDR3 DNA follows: TGTGCCAGCAGCCCGGGAGGAAGGCTCTACAATGAGCAGTTCTTC. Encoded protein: CASSPGGRLYNEQFF. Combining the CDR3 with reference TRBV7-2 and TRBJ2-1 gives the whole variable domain GAGVSQSPSNKVTEKGKDVELRCDPISGHTALYWYRQSLGQGLEFLIYFQGNSAPDKSGLPSDRFSAERTGGSVSTLTIQRTQQEDSAVYLCASSPGGRLYNEQFFGPGTRLTVL.

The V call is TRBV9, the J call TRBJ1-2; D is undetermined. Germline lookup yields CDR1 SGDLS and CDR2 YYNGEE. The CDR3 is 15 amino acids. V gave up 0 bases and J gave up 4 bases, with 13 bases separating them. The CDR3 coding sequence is TGTGCCAGCAGCGTAGCAGGCTCCCCCAGCTATGGCTACACCTTC. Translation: CASSVAGSPSYGYTF.

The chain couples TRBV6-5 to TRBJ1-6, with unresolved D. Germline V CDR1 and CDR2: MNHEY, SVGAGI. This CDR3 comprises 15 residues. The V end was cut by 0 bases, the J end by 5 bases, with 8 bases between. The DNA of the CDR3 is TGTGCCAGCAGTTACTCGAGCAGGAATAATTCACCCCTCCACTTT. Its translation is CASSYSSRNNSPLHF.

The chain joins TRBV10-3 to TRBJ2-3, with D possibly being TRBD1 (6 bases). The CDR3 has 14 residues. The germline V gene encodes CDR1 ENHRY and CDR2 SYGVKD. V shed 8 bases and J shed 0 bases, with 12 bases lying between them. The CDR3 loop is CAIGGASSTDTQYF. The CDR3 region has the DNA TGTGCCATCGGGGGCGCTTCGAGCACAGATACGCAGTATTTT.

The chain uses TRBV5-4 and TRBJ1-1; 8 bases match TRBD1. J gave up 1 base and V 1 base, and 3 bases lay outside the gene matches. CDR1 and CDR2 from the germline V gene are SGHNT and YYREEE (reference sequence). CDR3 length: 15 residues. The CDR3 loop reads CASSLYGQGNTEAFF. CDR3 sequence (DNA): TGTGCCAGCAGCTTGTATGGACAGGGGAACACTGAAGCTTTCTTT.

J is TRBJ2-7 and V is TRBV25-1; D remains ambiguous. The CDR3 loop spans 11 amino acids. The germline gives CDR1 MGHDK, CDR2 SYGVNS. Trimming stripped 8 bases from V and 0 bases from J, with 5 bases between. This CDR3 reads CASHSSYEQYF. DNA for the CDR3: TGTGCCAGCCATAGCTCCTACGAGCAGTACTTC.

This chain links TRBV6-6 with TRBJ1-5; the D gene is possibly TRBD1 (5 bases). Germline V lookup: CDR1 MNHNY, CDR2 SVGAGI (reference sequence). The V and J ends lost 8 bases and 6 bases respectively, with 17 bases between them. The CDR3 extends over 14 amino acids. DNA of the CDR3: TGTGCCAGCTCCGGGGGGGGTCGCAGTCAGCCCCAGCATTTT. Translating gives CASSGGGRSQPQHF.

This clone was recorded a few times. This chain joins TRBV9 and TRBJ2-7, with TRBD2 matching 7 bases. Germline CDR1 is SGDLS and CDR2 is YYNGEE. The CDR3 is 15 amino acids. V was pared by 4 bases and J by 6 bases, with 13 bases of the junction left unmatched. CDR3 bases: TGTGCCAGCAGCCCGGGACTACTTTTCGGCCTCGAGCAGTACTTC. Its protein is CASSPGLLFGLEQYF.

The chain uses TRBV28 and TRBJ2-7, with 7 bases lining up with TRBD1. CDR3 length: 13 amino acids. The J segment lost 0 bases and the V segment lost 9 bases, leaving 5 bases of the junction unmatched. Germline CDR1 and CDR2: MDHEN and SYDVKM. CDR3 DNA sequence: TGTGCCAGAGAGACAGGGCCCTCCTACGAGCAGTACTTC. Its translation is CARETGPSYEQYF.

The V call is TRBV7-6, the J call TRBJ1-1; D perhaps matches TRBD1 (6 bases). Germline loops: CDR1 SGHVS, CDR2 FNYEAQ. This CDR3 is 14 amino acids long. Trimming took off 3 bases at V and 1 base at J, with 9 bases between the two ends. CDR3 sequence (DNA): TGTGCCAGCAGCTTGGGACAAGCGAACACTGAAGCTTTCTTT. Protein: CASSLGQANTEAFF.

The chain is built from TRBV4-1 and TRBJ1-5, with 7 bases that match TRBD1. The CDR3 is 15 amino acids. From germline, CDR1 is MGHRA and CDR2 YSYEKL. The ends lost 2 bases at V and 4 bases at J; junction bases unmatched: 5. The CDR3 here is CASSQMSGGNQPQHF. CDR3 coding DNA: TGCGCCAGCAGCCAAATGTCAGGGGGAAATCAGCCCCAGCATTTT.

The CDR3 sequence: CASSSKGGNTIYF. The DNA of the CDR3 is TGTGCCAGCAGCTCGAAGGGGGGAAACACCATATATTTT. The chain has TRBV7-3 and TRBJ1-3; TRBD1 is a possible D gene (5 bases). Trimming stripped 4 bases from V and 4 bases from J, with 8 bases between. CDR3 length: 13 residues. Germline CDR1 SGHTA, CDR2 FQGTGA.

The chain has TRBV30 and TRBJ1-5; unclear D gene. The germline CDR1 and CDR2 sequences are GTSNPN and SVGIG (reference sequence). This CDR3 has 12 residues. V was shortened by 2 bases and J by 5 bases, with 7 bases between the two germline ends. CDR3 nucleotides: TGTGCCTGGAGTAGCGCATATCAGCCCCAGCATTTT. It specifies CAWSSAYQPQHF.

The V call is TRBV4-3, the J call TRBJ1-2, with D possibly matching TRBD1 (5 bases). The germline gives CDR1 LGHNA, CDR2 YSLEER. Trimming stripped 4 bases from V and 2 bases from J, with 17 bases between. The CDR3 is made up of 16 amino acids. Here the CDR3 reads CASSPCGGKPNYGYTF. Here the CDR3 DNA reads TGCGCCAGCAGCCCTTGCGGGGGGAAACCAAACTATGGCTACACCTTC.

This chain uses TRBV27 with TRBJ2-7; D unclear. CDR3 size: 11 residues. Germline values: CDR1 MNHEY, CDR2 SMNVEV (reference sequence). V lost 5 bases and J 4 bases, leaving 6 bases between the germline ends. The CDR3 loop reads CASSHQYEQYF. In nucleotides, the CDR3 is TGTGCCAGCAGTCATCAATACGAGCAGTACTTC.

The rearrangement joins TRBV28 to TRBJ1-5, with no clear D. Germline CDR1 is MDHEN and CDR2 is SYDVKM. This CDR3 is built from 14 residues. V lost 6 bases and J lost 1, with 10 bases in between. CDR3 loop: CASSDSGSNQPQHF. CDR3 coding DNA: TGTGCCAGCAGCGACTCTGGGAGCAATCAGCCCCAGCATTTT.